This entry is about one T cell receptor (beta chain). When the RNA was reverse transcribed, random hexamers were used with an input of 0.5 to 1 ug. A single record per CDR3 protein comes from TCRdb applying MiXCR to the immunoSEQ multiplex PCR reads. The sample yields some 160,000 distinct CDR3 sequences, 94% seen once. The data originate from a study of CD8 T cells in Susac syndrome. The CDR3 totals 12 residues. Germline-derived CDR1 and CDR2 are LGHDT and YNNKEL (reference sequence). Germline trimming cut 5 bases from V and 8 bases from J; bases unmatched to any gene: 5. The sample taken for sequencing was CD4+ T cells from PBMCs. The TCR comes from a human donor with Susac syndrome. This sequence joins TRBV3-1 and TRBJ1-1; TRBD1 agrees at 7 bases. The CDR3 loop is CASSARQGEAFF. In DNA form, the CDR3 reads TGTGCCAGCAGCGCACGACAGGGCGAAGCTTTCTTT.